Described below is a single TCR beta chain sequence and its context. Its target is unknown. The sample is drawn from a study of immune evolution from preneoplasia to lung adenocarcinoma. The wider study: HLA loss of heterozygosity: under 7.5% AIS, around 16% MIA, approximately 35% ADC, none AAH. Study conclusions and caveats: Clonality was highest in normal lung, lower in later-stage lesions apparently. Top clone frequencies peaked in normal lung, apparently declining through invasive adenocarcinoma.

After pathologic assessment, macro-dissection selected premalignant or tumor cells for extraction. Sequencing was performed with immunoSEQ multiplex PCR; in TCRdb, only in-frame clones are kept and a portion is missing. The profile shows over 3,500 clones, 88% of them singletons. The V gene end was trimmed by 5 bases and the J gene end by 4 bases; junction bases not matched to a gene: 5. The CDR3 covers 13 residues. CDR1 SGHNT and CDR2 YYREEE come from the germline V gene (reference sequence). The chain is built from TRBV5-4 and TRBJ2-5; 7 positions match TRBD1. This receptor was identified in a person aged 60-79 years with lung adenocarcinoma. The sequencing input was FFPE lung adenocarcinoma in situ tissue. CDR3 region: CASSKGGLETQYF. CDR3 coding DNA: TGTGCCAGCAGTAAAGGGGGCCTAGAGACCCAGTACTTC.